This TCR beta chain is from a study of post-analysis software for immune sequencing data. Overall study context: The disease courses spanned relapsing-remitting, secondary progressive and progressive-relapsing forms of multiple sclerosis.

Each TCR beta cDNA library carried unique molecular identifiers. Input populations of 1 to 10 million T cells gave rise to about 480,000 cDNA molecules. From the PCR reads, TCRdb called clonotypes with MiXCR, one entry per CDR3 protein. The sample yields about 400,000 distinct CDR3 sequences, around 37% seen once. Study outcomes and limitations: The study found significantly lower normalized Chao1 diversity in multiple sclerosis patients than in controls. Patients used several TRBV segments, including TRBV5-6, TRBV5-1 and TRBV20-1, more often than controls. Same-batch samples co-clustered strongly by F measure.

The CDR3 is made up of 14 amino acids. J lost 5 bases, V lost 4 bases, and 8 bases had no gene match. Germline CDR1 reads SQVTM; CDR2 reads ANQGSEA. Only a few counts were recorded for this clonotype. Its matching antigen is unknown. The sample taken for sequencing was blood. The chain combines TRBV29-1 with TRBJ1-1, with 9 bases matching TRBD1. This TCR was sampled from a girl between 5 and 17 years old with multiple sclerosis. CDR3 nucleotides: TGCAGCGTTGCAGAACAGGGGGCGAGGACTGAAGCTTTCTTT. Translation gives CSVAEQGARTEAFF.